The 30 T cell receptor beta chains below all came from one sample that was sequenced in a study of CD8+ T cells in alopecia areata. Extraction of RNA preceded its reverse transcription into cDNA, which served as the sequencing template. The assay was immunoSEQ multiplex PCR, and TCRdb's table has in-frame clones only and misses some. The sample was found to contain 290,000 or so clones, and every one recurs. Cutaneous lymph nodes were pooled and cells sorted by CD4, CD8alpha, NKG2D, NKG2ACE and more. Sample: CD4+ T cells sorted from a lymph node. The receptor source for this set is a C3H/HeJ mouse with alopecia areata. The strain bears MHC haplotype H2-k.

This clone was recorded a few times. These gene names are mouse names. CDR3: CASSLGGGLSYEQYF. The sequenced part of the CDR3 DNA is TGTGCCAGCAGTCTAGGGGGGGGCCTCTCCTAT. The gene calls are TRBV19 and TRBJ2-7; TRBD2 matches 8 bases. From the germline J gene comes the end of the CDR3, since the read stops 4 residues before it. V gave up 4 bases and J gave up 0 bases; unmatched junction bases: 6. There are 15 residues in the CDR3. CDR1 and CDR2 from the germline V gene are FNHDT and SITEND (reference sequence).

On this clone itself: The listed genes are named as in mouse. The read stops 4 residues short of the end of the CDR3; the missing end is completed from the germline J gene. The chain employs TRBV5 and TRBJ2-4; 9 nucleotides line up with TRBD1. In germline, CDR1 is LGHNA, CDR2 YNLKQL (reference sequence). The CDR3 runs to 14 residues. CDR3 sequence reads: CASSQPGQGNTLYF. CDR3 DNA (partial): TGTGCCAGCAGCCAACCGGGACAGGGAAAC.

In its sample, this clone was seen a few times. The listed genes are named as in mouse. The sequence runs out 4 residues before the end of the CDR3; the remainder is reconstructed from the germline J gene. The V and J genes are TRBV5 and TRBJ2-5; 12 bases match TRBD2. Germline assignment: CDR1 LGHNA and CDR2 YNLKQL (reference sequence). Trimming removed 4 bases from V and 3 bases from J; junction bases left unmatched: 5. The CDR3 loop spans 16 amino acids. The sequenced CDR3 bases are TGTGCCAGCAGCCGACTGGGGGGGCGCGGTCAAGAC. This translates into CASSRLGGRGQD. In full, the CDR3 reads CASSRLGGRGQDTQYF.

To note about this clone: Germline and genes: mouse. From the germline J gene comes the end of the CDR3, since the read stops 4 residues before it. The sample contains more than one DNA sequence encoding this CDR3. This chain joins TRBV13-3 and TRBJ2-3, with D unclear. Trimming pared 1 base from V and 0 bases from J, leaving 6 bases between. Germline V gene lookup returns CDR1 NNHDY and CDR2 SYVADS. The CDR3 has 14 amino acids. The sequenced part of the CDR3 DNA is TGTGCCAGCAGTGATACAGCTAGTGCAGAA. It specifies CASSDTASAE. The whole CDR3 reads CASSDTASAETLYF.

As for this clone: Germline and genes here are mouse. Read sequence stops 4 residues before the CDR3 end, and the germline J gene provides the missing end. The chain joins TRBV5 to TRBJ2-5, with 10 bases fitting TRBD1. This CDR3 has 15 amino acids. Germline V gene sequence: CDR1 LGHNA, CDR2 YNLKQL (reference sequence). The trim removed 5 bases at V and 0 bases at J, leaving 2 bases unmatched. CDR3 amino acids: CASSSGQGNQDTQYF. The CDR3 bases that were read are TGTGCCAGCAGCTCGGGACAGGGGAACCAAGAC.

Comments on this clone: The genes are named according to mouse. The CDR3 end lies 4 residues beyond the end of the read and is filled in from the germline J gene. Within the sample, other DNA sequences also encode this same CDR3. The chain recombines TRBV5 with TRBJ2-4, with no clear D. The CDR3 totals 14 residues. The germline V and J ends were trimmed by 2 bases and 0 bases, with 6 bases remaining between them. Germline V gene sequence: CDR1 LGHNA, CDR2 YNLKQL (reference sequence). CDR3 residues: CASSQTASQNTLYF. The sequenced part of the CDR3 DNA is TGTGCCAGCAGCCAAACAGCAAGTCAAAAC.

Concerning this clone itself: Germline and genes: mouse. Read data end 4 residues before the CDR3 end; the end is taken from the germline J gene. Other DNA variants within this sample encode the same CDR3. The chain links TRBV31 to TRBJ2-3; D ambiguous. V was pared by 0 bases and J by 0 bases, with 10 bases between. The V gene's germline CDR1 is GKSSPN and CDR2 SITVG. This CDR3 is 15 amino acids long. Incomplete CDR3 DNA: TGTGCCTGGAGTCTAGGAACAGCTAGTGCAGAA. Residues: CAWSLGTASAE. The entire CDR3 protein reads CAWSLGTASAETLYF. The full variable domain, rest sourced from reference TRBV31 and TRBJ2-3, is AQTIHQWPVAEIKAVGSPLSLGCTIKGKSSPNLYWYWQATGGTLQQLFYSITVGQVESVVQLNLSASRPKDDQFILSTEKLLLSHSGFYLCAWSLGTASAETLYFGSGTRLTVL.

Comments on this clone: Germline and genes here are mouse. Read coverage stops 4 residues before the CDR3 terminus; the germline J gene supplies the remainder. The chain joins TRBV19 to TRBJ1-1, with no clear D. Germline V lookup: CDR1 FNHDT, CDR2 SITEND (reference sequence). V was shortened by 4 bases and J by 2 bases, with 3 bases between the two germline ends. The CDR3 sequence is 11 residues long. The CDR3 loop reads CASSPNTEVFF. CDR3 DNA, as far as it was read: TGTGCCAGCAGTCCTAACACA.

A note on this clone: Gene labels here are mouse ones. The CDR3 goes on 4 residues after the read ends, and that part is filled in from the germline J gene. The chain carries TRBV14 and TRBJ2-7, with TRBD2 identical over 14 bases. CDR3 length: 15 residues. CDR1 SGHDT and CDR2 FRDEAV come from the germline V gene. Losses at the gene ends were 4 bases for V and 2 bases for J; bases not matched to a gene: 2. The part of the CDR3 DNA that was read is TGTGCCAGCAGTCGGGACTGGGGGGGCCCCTAT. Protein product: CASSRDWGGPY. The whole CDR3 sequence reads CASSRDWGGPYEQYF.

This clone came up a few times. Mouse germline and gene names are used. The CDR3 protein is CASSDQTTEVFF. The CDR3 DNA, read in part, is TGTGCCAGCAGTGACCAGACAACA. V and J are TRBV13-3 and TRBJ1-1; no clear D gene. Read coverage stops 4 residues before the CDR3 terminus; the germline J gene supplies the remainder. This CDR3 has 12 residues. Germline CDR1 NNHDY, CDR2 SYVADS.

A word on this clone: Gene names and germline refer to mouse. The read is 4 residues too short to cover the CDR3 end, so that end is filled in from the germline J gene. The chain uses TRBV13-3 and TRBJ2-5, with 11 nucleotides matching TRBD1. Trimming cost V 6 bases and J 2 bases; bases outside gene matches: 2. The CDR3 has 14 residues. Germline V CDR1 and CDR2: NNHDY, SYVADS. The sequenced CDR3 bases are TGTGCCAGCAAGGGACAGGGGGTCCAAGAC. Protein: CASKGQGVQD. The complete CDR3 protein is CASKGQGVQDTQYF. Complete variable domain (other parts from reference TRBV13-3 and TRBJ2-5): EAAVTQSPRSKVAVTGGKVTLSCHQTNNHDYMYWYRQDTGHGLRLIHYSYVADSTEKGDIPDGYKASRPSQENFSLILELASLSQTAVYFCASKGQGVQDTQYFGPGTRLLVL.

The table lists this clone with many counts. Any gene name here is a mouse gene name. Read coverage stops 4 residues before the CDR3 terminus; the germline J gene supplies the remainder. This sample includes further DNA sequences coding for the same CDR3. The chain joins TRBV13-1 to TRBJ1-2, with D possibly matching TRBD1 (5 bases). The V end lost 4 bases, the J end lost 1 base, and 8 bases lay between the germline ends. The CDR3 covers 13 residues. Germline CDR1 is NSHNY and CDR2 is SYGAGN. CDR3: CASSPDRNSDYTF. Incomplete CDR3 DNA: TGTGCCAGCAGTCCTGACAGAAACTCC.

About this clone itself: Gene names denote mouse genes. Other nucleotide sequences in the sample specify the same CDR3. This CDR3 reads CASSLQGADTEVFF. The CDR3 bases that were read are TGTGCCAGCAGTCTGCAGGGGGCGGACACA. V usage is TRBV13-1 and J usage is TRBJ1-1; 8 bases are shared with TRBD1. The sequenced fragment ends 4 residues before the CDR3 boundary, so the rest is inferred from the germline J gene. V lost 4 bases and J lost 3; bases outside the gene matches: 5. Germline-derived CDR1 and CDR2 are NSHNY and SYGAGN. The CDR3 contains 14 residues.

This clone has a handful of counts. The listed genes are named as in mouse. The read comes to an end 4 residues before the CDR3 does, leaving the germline J gene to fill in the end. The chain recombines TRBV31 with TRBJ1-2; D perhaps matches TRBD1 (6 bases). The CDR3 runs to 15 residues. V was pared by 3 bases and J by 0 bases, with 14 bases between. The V gene's germline CDR1 is GKSSPN and CDR2 SITVG. The CDR3 reads CAWSLGTLPNSDYTF. CDR3 DNA (partial): TGTGCCTGGAGCCTCGGGACACTACCAAACTCC.

This clone was picked up a small number of times. Genes and germline come from the mouse. The sequence runs out 4 residues before the end of the CDR3; the remainder is reconstructed from the germline J gene. The V gene is TRBV1, the J gene TRBJ1-1, with D possibly TRBD1 on 5 matching bases. Trimming removed 0 bases at V and 0 bases at J, with 8 bases between. The CDR3 has 15 amino acids. In germline, CDR1 is NSQYPW, CDR2 LRSPGD (reference sequence). CDR3 bases read: TGCACCTGCAGTGCAGAAGAGGGGTCAAACACA. As protein: CTCSAEEGSNT. The entire CDR3 is CTCSAEEGSNTEVFF.

This clone occurred a few times. Germline and genes here are mouse. The sequence runs out 4 residues before the end of the CDR3; the remainder is reconstructed from the germline J gene. The rearrangement links TRBV13-1 to TRBJ1-1; 8 bases agree with TRBD1. The CDR3 has 13 amino acids. Germline V gene sequence: CDR1 NSHNY, CDR2 SYGAGN. CDR3: CASSERTGREVFF. CDR3 DNA (partial): TGTGCCAGCAGTGAAAGGACAGGGAGA.

In regard to this clone: Genes and germline are mouse. The read ends 4 residues early relative to the CDR3; the germline J gene fills the gap. The chain couples TRBV13-3 to TRBJ2-3; 14 nucleotides line up with TRBD2. Germline V gene data show CDR1 as NNHDY and CDR2 as SYVADS. The CDR3 length is 17 residues. Germline trimming cut 3 bases from V and 1 base from J; bases unmatched to any gene: 4. The sequenced CDR3 bases are TGTGCCAGCAGTGGGGACTGGGGGGGCGCGGGTGCAGAA. Translating gives CASSGDWGGAGAE. The CDR3 as a whole reads CASSGDWGGAGAETLYF.

Concerning this clone: Gene names denote mouse genes. The missing CDR3 end, 4 residues past where the read stops, is filled in from the germline J gene. J is TRBJ1-1 and V is TRBV19, with D unclear. Germline-derived CDR1 and CDR2 are FNHDT and SITEND (reference sequence). This CDR3 comprises 11 residues. Trimming stripped 7 bases from V and 1 base from J, with 5 bases between. Incomplete CDR3 DNA: TGTGCCAGCCTCCGAAACACA. This sequence encodes CASLRNT. The full-length CDR3 reads as CASLRNTEVFF.

As concerns this clone: All gene names here are mouse names. The read halts 4 residues ahead of the CDR3 end, with the missing end drawn from the germline J gene. The chain recombines TRBV19 with TRBJ2-1, with TRBD2 matching 10 bases. J lost 2 bases, V lost 5 bases, and 4 bases had no gene match. The CDR3 is 15 amino acids. Per germline, CDR1 FNHDT and CDR2 SITEND (reference sequence). The covered CDR3 bases are TGTGCCAGCAGCGGGGGGACTGGGGACTATGCT. It translates to CASSGGTGDYA. The full CDR3 protein reads CASSGGTGDYAEQFF. Full variable domain (rest looked up from reference TRBV19 and TRBJ2-1): GGIITQTPKFLIGQEGQKLTLKCQQNFNHDTMYWYRQDSGKGLRLIYYSITENDLQKGDLSEGYDASREKKSSFSLTVTSAQKNEMAVFLCASSGGTGDYAEQFFGPGTRLTVL.

Of note for this clone: Genes here carry mouse names. The sequence runs out 4 residues before the end of the CDR3; the remainder is reconstructed from the germline J gene. The rearrangement links TRBV19 to TRBJ2-2; perhaps TRBD1 as D (7 bases). Germline CDR1 is FNHDT and CDR2 is SITEND (reference sequence). With 6 bases removed from V and 3 bases from J, the gap between germline ends came to 9 bases. The CDR3 covers 13 residues. The part of the CDR3 DNA that was read is TGTGCCAGCAAGGGGGCTGACACCGGG. It codes for CASKGADTG. The whole CDR3 sequence is CASKGADTGQLYF.

This clone was recorded a few times. Germline and genes here are mouse. The missing CDR3 end, 4 residues past where the read stops, is filled in from the germline J gene. The identical CDR3 is also encoded by other nucleotide sequences in the sample. V and J are TRBV5 and TRBJ2-3, with TRBD1 matching 8 bases. The V and J ends lost 3 bases and 1 base, in that order; junction bases with no gene match: 3. The CDR3 is 15 residues long. CDR1 LGHNA and CDR2 YNLKQL come from the germline V gene (reference sequence). The CDR3 bases that were read are TGTGCCAGCAGCCAGCAGGGGGCTGGTGCAGAA. Translating it yields CASSQQGAGAE. The full-length CDR3 reads as CASSQQGAGAETLYF.

Turning to this clone: Genes and germline come from the mouse. The sequence runs out 4 residues before the end of the CDR3; the remainder is reconstructed from the germline J gene. V usage is TRBV13-2 and J usage is TRBJ1-1; 12 bases agree with TRBD1. This CDR3 is built from 14 residues. The V gene's germline CDR1 is NNHNN and CDR2 SYGAGS (reference sequence). CDR3 residues: CASGERDRGREVFF. The part of the CDR3 DNA that was read is TGTGCCAGCGGGGAGCGGGACAGGGGGCGA.

With regard to this clone: Gene names are mouse gene names. The CDR3 DNA, read in part, is TGTGCCAGCAGCCCCGGGACAGGCTTTTCGTTTGCT. This gives the protein CASSPGTGFSFA. The CDR3 in its entirety is CASSPGTGFSFAEQFF. The V gene is TRBV14, the J gene TRBJ2-1; 8 bases agree with TRBD1. The read ends 4 residues early relative to the CDR3; the germline J gene fills the gap. The trim removed 5 bases at V and 6 bases at J, leaving 13 bases unmatched. Germline V gene data show CDR1 as SGHDT and CDR2 as FRDEAV. The CDR3 has 16 residues.

Details on this clone: The germline and genes are mouse ones. The read ends 4 residues before the CDR3 terminus; that terminus is restored from the germline J gene. The chain has TRBV19 and TRBJ2-5, with D tentatively TRBD1 (5 bases). CDR1 is FNHDT and CDR2 is SITEND in the germline V gene (reference sequence). The CDR3 totals 15 residues. V lost 1 base to trimming and J lost 0 bases, with 9 bases between them. The CDR3 region is CASSIRQINQDTQYF. CDR3 DNA (partial): TGTGCCAGCAGTATACGACAGATTAACCAAGAC.

The sample holds a few counts of this clone. Gene names refer to mouse genes. The CDR3 region is CASSQDRGAVYEQYF. The DNA read from the CDR3 is TGTGCCAGCAGCCAAGATAGGGGGGCGGTCTAT. V and J are TRBV5 and TRBJ2-7, with D possibly TRBD2 on 7 matching bases. With the read ending 4 residues before the CDR3 end, the germline J gene is used to fill in that end. There are 15 residues in the CDR3. The germline CDR1 and CDR2 sequences are LGHNA and YNLKQL (reference sequence). The V gene lost 0 bases and the J gene lost 3 bases, with 12 bases spanning the gap.

This clone has a handful of counts. The genes are named according to mouse. The read finishes 4 residues shy of the CDR3 end, and the germline J gene is used to complete it. The chain combines TRBV31 with TRBJ1-1; possibly TRBD1 for D (5 bases). The CDR3 extends over 14 amino acids. Trimming shortened V by 0 bases and J by 0 bases, and 8 bases separated the two germline ends. Germline V gene data show CDR1 as GKSSPN and CDR2 as SITVG. CDR3 in amino acids: CAWSLVGANTEVFF. The CDR3 bases that were read are TGTGCCTGGAGTCTAGTGGGGGCAAACACA.

The table lists this clone with a few counts. Gene names and germline match the mouse. The CDR3 goes on 4 residues after the read ends, and that part is filled in from the germline J gene. The chain is built from TRBV13-2 and TRBJ2-1; 8 nucleotides align to TRBD2. Losses at the gene ends were 3 bases for V and 2 bases for J; bases not matched to a gene: 4. Per germline, CDR1 NNHNN and CDR2 SYGAGS (reference sequence). CDR3 length equals 15 residues. CDR3 sequence reads: CASGGLGGDYAEQFF. CDR3 bases read: TGTGCCAGCGGTGGCTTGGGGGGGGACTATGCT.

As for this clone: Mouse gene names apply. The CDR3 end falls 4 residues outside the read, so it is completed with the germline J gene. The chain uses TRBV19 and TRBJ2-7; 9 nucleotides agree with TRBD2. Germline-derived CDR1 and CDR2 are FNHDT and SITEND (reference sequence). The junction had 6 bases not matched to a gene; V was cut back by 5 bases and J by 0 bases. The CDR3 consists of 15 residues. The CDR3 sequence is CASSAHWGVSYEQYF. The sequenced CDR3 bases are TGTGCCAGCAGCGCCCACTGGGGGGTCTCCTAT.

This clone appeared a few times. The gene symbols are mouse symbols. Read data end 4 residues before the CDR3 end; the end is taken from the germline J gene. In the same sample, other DNA sequences code for this CDR3. The chain uses TRBV19 and TRBJ2-3; 9 nucleotides agree with TRBD2. This CDR3 contains 15 residues. V dropped 5 bases and J dropped 0; count of bases not matched to a gene: 4. CDR1 is FNHDT and CDR2 is SITEND in the germline V gene (reference sequence). CDR3 sequence reads: CASRAGTGSAETLYF. Incomplete CDR3 DNA: TGTGCCAGCAGAGCCGGGACTGGGAGTGCAGAA. The complete variable domain, with remaining parts taken from reference TRBV19 and TRBJ2-3, reads GGIITQTPKFLIGQEGQKLTLKCQQNFNHDTMYWYRQDSGKGLRLIYYSITENDLQKGDLSEGYDASREKKSSFSLTVTSAQKNEMAVFLCASRAGTGSAETLYFGSGTRLTVL.

Regarding this clone: Gene names and germline refer to mouse. The read finishes 4 residues shy of the CDR3 end, and the germline J gene is used to complete it. The rearrangement uses TRBV13-1 and TRBJ1-1; maybe TRBD1 (6 bases). CDR3 length equals 13 residues. Deletions cut 5 bases from V and 0 bases from J, with 8 bases between. The germline CDR1 and CDR2 sequences are NSHNY and SYGAGN. CDR3 sequence: CASRQGSNTEVFF. The part of the CDR3 DNA that was read is TGTGCCAGCAGGCAGGGGTCAAACACA.